The entry below describes one T cell receptor (beta chain). Original processing methods: Reference gene primer amplification gave nucleated cell count estimates. Sequenced by immunoSEQ multiplex PCR; TCRdb stores in-frame clones only, minus some. V and J calls and clone size are as listed in that table; D and trimming were resolved from the DNA. The sample yields 100,000 to 120,000 clones, less than 85% seen once. The data originate from a study of blood T cell repertoires in COVID-19. Study background: Acute and convalescent COVID-19 specimens originated in the United States, Italy and Spain. PBMCs, B-cell-depleted T cells, or T cells were the source of the cDNA or gDNA that made up the material.

The V gene's germline CDR1 is SGHDN and CDR2 FVKESK. The CDR3 runs 15 residues. Trimming took 1 base from V and 0 from J, leaving 8 bases between them. This clonotype was sampled from a woman of 80 years or more with acute or convalescent COVID-19. The rearrangement links TRBV14 to TRBJ2-3; maybe TRBD1 (6 bases). Sequenced: peripheral blood. CDR3: CASSQVQGSTDTQYF. CDR3 bases: TGTGCCAGCAGCCAAGTTCAGGGGAGCACAGATACGCAGTATTTT.